Sequencing of this TCR beta chain was carried out in a study of CD8+ T cells in alopecia areata. On the study more broadly: After 6 to 18 months of tofacitinib, follow-up continued 6 months off drug. Regarding the study as a whole: Scalp sample data also include resident alphabeta T cells from normal skin. Patients shared TCRs less clearly than mice did, possibly owing to HLA.

Turning to this clone: Its antigen is not identified.

Investigators isolated RNA and reverse transcribed it into cDNA to act as the sequencing template. Sequenced by immunoSEQ multiplex PCR; TCRdb stores in-frame clones only, minus some. Of some 170,000 clones in the sample, 63% were seen once. PBMCs yielded sorted CD4+ and CD8+ T cells. V lost 8 bases and J lost 6; bases outside the gene matches: 10. The CDR3 loop spans 14 amino acids. Germline-derived CDR1 and CDR2 are MNHEY and SMNVEV (reference sequence). Sequenced here: CD4+ T cells sorted from blood, sampled at week 0. The rearrangement links TRBV27 to TRBJ1-2; TRBD1 matches 9 bases. The TCR was taken from a human donor with alopecia areata. The CDR3 loop is CASAPGQGFNGYTF. DNA of the CDR3: TGTGCCAGCGCTCCGGGACAGGGTTTTAATGGCTACACCTTC.